This T cell receptor beta chain was sequenced during a study of OX40 agonist ivuxolimab in advanced cancers. Study-level results: The study did not work out the antigen specificity of the expanded peripheral T cells. On average, a greater number of expanded clones characterised CD8+ T cells relative to CD4+.

The CDR3 is made up of 14 amino acids. Trimming removed 7 bases from V and 2 bases from J; junction bases left unmatched: 8. Germline assignment: CDR1 MNHNS and CDR2 SASEGT. The repertoire was sequenced with immunoSEQ multiplex PCR; TCRdb's copy has only in-frame clones and lacks some. The data hold about 120,000 clones, with roughly 93% observed a single time. This clone came up a few times. Its target is not known. The clonotype was recovered from an adult with an advanced solid tumor such as melanoma, head and neck, liver or kidney cancer. This rearrangement joins TRBV6-1 to TRBJ2-7; TRBD1 matches at 7 bases. Sample: CD4+ or CD8+ T cells sorted from blood, taken in a trial of the OX40 agonist ivuxolimab. The CDR3 nucleotides are TGTGCCAGCATCCCGGGACAGTGGGCCTACGAGCAGTACTTC. Encoded protein: CASIPGQWAYEQYF.